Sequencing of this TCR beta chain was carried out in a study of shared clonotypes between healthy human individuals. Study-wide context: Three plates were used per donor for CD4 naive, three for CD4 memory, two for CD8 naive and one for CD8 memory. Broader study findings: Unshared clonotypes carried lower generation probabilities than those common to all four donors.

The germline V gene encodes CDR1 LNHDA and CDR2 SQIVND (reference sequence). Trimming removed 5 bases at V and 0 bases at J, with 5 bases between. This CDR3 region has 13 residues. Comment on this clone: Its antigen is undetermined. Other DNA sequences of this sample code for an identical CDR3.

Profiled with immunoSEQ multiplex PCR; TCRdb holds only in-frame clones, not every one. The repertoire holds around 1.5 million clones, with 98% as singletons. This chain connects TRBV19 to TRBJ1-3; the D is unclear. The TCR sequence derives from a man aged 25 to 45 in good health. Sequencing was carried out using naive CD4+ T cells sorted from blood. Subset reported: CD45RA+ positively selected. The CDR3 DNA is TGTGCCAGTAGTGGACTCTCTGGAAACACCATATATTTT. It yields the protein CASSGLSGNTIYF.